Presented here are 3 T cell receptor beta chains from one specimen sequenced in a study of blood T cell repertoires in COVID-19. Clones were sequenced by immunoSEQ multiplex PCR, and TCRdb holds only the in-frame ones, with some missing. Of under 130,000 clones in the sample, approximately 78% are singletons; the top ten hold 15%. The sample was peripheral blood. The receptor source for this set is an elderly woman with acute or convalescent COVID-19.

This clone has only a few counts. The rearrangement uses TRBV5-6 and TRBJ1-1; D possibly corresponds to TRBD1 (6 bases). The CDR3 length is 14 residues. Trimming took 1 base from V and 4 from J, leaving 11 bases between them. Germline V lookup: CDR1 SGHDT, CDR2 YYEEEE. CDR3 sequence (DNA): TGTGCCAGCAGCTTGAGGGGGTATGGCACTGAAGCTTTCTTT. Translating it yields CASSLRGYGTEAFF.

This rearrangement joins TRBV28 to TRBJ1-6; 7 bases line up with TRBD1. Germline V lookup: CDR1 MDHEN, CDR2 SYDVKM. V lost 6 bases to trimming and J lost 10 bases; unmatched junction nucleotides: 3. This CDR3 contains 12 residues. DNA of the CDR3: TGTGCCAGCAGACTCAGGGGGTCACCCCTCCACTTT. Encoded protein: CASRLRGSPLHF.

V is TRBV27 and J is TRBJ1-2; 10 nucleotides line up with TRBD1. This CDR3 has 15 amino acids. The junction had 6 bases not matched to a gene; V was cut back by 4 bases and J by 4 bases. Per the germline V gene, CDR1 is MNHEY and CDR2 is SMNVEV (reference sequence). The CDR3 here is CASSSDRDRGYGYTF. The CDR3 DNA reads TGTGCCAGCAGTTCAGATCGGGACAGGGGCTATGGCTACACCTTC.